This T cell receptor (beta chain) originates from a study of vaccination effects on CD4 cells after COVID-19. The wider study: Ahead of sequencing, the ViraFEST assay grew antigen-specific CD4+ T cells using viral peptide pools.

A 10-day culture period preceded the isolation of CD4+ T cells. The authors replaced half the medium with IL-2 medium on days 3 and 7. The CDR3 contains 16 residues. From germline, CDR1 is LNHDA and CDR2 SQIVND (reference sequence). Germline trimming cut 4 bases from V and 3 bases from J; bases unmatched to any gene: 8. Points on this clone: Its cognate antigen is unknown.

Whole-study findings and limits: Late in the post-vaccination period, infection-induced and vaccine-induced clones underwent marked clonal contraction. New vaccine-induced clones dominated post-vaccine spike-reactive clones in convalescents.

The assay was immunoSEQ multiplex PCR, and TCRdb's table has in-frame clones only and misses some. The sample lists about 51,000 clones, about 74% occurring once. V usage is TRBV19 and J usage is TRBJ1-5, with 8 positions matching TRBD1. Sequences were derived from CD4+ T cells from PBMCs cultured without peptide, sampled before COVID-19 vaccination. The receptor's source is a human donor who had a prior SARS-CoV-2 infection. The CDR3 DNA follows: TGTGCCAGTAGTAGTCCAGGGGGCGGCCCCAATCAGCCCCAGCATTTT. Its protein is CASSSPGGGPNQPQHF. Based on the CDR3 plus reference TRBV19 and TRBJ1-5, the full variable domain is DGGITQSPKYLFRKEGQNVTLSCEQNLNHDAMYWYRQDPGQGLRLIYYSQIVNDFQKGDIAEGYSVSREKKESFPLTVTSAQKNPTAFYLCASSSPGGGPNQPQHFGDGTRLSIL.